These T cell receptor beta chains were read from a single sample in a study of metastatic and nonmetastatic thyroid tumors. TCRdb re-clonotyped the PCR reads through MiXCR. The sample has around 20,000 clones, approximately 14% seen once. Input material: tumor tissue. These TCRs come from a female donor with papillary thyroid cancer or a benign thyroid nodule (not recorded which). Some clones in this sample may be carry-over from other donors' samples. Both conserved end residues are part of each CDR3. Fields, in order: CDR3 protein, CDR3 DNA, J gene, D gene, clone size, V gene. D genes are given only for firm matches. Rows give clone size only sometimes, using once, few, many, or a class for an expanded clone.

CASTLGGKGHNEQFF	TGTGCCAGCACTCTCGGAGGTAAAGGGCACAATGAGCAGTTCTTC	TRBJ2-1	-	many	TRBV6-2/TRBV6-3
CASSYRTGGGPDTQYF	TGTGCCAGCAGCTACAGGACAGGAGGGGGCCCAGATACGCAGTATTTT	TRBJ2-3	-	many	TRBV13
CASSLPGQDYEQYF	TGTGCCAGCAGCTTACCGGGTCAAGACTACGAGCAGTACTTC	TRBJ2-7	-	many	TRBV7-8
CASSSGTGAGDTQYF	TGCGCCAGCAGCTCGGGGACGGGGGCTGGAGATACGCAGTATTTT	TRBJ2-3	-	many	TRBV5-1
CASSPSGTAGNTTYF	TGTGCCAGTAGCCCCTCCGGGACGGCGGGAAACACCACATATTTT	TRBJ1-3	-	few	TRBV19
CASSPGRDELFF	TGCGCCAGCAGCCCTGGGAGGGACGAACTGTTTTTT	TRBJ1-4	-	many	TRBV5-1
CASSISREPTDTQYF	TGTGCCAGTAGTATCTCGAGGGAACCCACAGATACGCAGTATTTT	TRBJ2-3	-	many	TRBV19
CASSLIPGATTEAFF	TGCGCCAGCAGCTTGATTCCGGGTGCGACCACTGAAGCTTTCTTT	TRBJ1-1	-	many	TRBV5-1
CASSRAGVDQPQHF	TGCGCCAGCAGTAGGGCAGGGGTCGATCAGCCCCAGCATTTT	TRBJ1-5	-	many	TRBV10-2
CASSQADEQFF	TGTGCCAGCAGTCAAGCCGATGAGCAGTTCTTC	TRBJ2-1	-	many	TRBV11-3
CASSSSSGSRTGELFF	TGTGCCAGCAGCTCGAGTAGCGGGAGTCGGACCGGGGAGCTGTTTTTT	TRBJ2-2	TRBD2	many	TRBV11-2
CASSVTRVQPQHF	TGTGCCAGTAGTGTCACTCGGGTCCAGCCCCAGCATTTT	TRBJ1-5	-	medium-sized	TRBV19
CASNPVEGPTEAFF	TGTGCCAGTAACCCTGTAGAGGGACCGACTGAAGCTTTCTTT	TRBJ1-1	-	few	TRBV2
CASSLDPGTAYEQYF	TGCGCCAGCAGCTTAGATCCGGGGACAGCTTATGAGCAGTACTTC	TRBJ2-7	TRBD1	-	TRBV11-2
CASSDILNTEAFF	TGTGCCAGCAGTGACATTTTGAACACTGAAGCTTTCTTT	TRBJ1-1	-	many	TRBV3-1
CASSLSKGHRANYGYTF	TGTGCCAGCAGTTTATCGAAGGGACACCGTGCTAACTATGGCTACACCTTC	TRBJ1-2	-	many	TRBV27
CASSPTTNEQFF	TGTGCCAGCTCACCAACCACCAATGAGCAGTTCTTC	TRBJ2-1	-	many	TRBV18
CASIRSGGASVYEQYF	TGTGCCAGCATCCGTAGCGGGGGGGCCTCGGTCTACGAGCAGTACTTC	TRBJ2-7	TRBD2	-	TRBV12-3/TRBV12-4
CASSQGPGSGEKLFF	TGCGCCAGCAGCCAAGGCCCTGGGAGCGGGGAAAAACTGTTTTTT	TRBJ1-4	-	-	TRBV4-1
CASSPAGTGAYEQFF	TGTGCCAGCAGTCCCGCCGGGACAGGCGCCTATGAGCAGTTCTTC	TRBJ2-1	TRBD1	many	TRBV12-3/TRBV12-4
CASSPGIRPRGWTEAFF	TGCGCCAGCAGCCCCGGAATTAGACCCCGAGGTTGGACTGAAGCTTTCTTT	TRBJ1-1	-	many	TRBV4-1
CASSPGQGAQPQHF	TGTGCCAGCAGCCCAGGACAGGGGGCACAGCCCCAGCATTTT	TRBJ1-5	TRBD1	medium-sized	TRBV6-1
CASSLRHANTGELFF	TGTGCCAGCAGTCTCCGACACGCGAACACCGGGGAGCTGTTTTTT	TRBJ2-2	-	many	TRBV27
CASSLGGRGAEAFF	TGTGCCAGCAGCTTAGGGGGGCGTGGGGCTGAAGCTTTCTTT	TRBJ1-1	-	-	TRBV7-6
CASSGGSAGAINEQFF	TGTGCCAGTAGCGGGGGATCAGCGGGGGCGATCAATGAGCAGTTCTTC	TRBJ2-1	TRBD2	-	TRBV19
CASSEAGGSTDTQYF	TGTGCCAGCAGTGAGGCGGGGGGGTCCACAGATACGCAGTATTTT	TRBJ2-3	TRBD2	many	TRBV9